This T cell receptor (beta chain) originates from a study of tumor-infiltrating lymphocytes in primary liver carcinoma. Study findings and constraints: Only about 8-25% of top clones occurred in every one of the five tumor regions.

V lost 7 bases to trimming and J lost 1 base, with 7 bases between them. This CDR3 spans 13 amino acids. The germline CDR1 and CDR2 sequences are MDHEN and SYDVKM. Co-extracting RNA and DNA was done with roughly 17-32 mg of unsorted bulk tissue as input. There are a few counts of this clonotype. The antigen remains undetermined. The researchers produced TCR beta cDNA from roughly 550 ng total RNA with a constant-region primer. Three nested multiplex PCR rounds, a slightly modified ARM-PCR, produced the libraries for TCR beta. Researchers ran the first two PCR rounds for roughly 10 cycles each with TRBV1-TRBV30 forward primers and a C-beta reverse primer. From the multiplex PCR reads, TCRdb called clonotypes with MiXCR, one entry per CDR3 protein. The sample consists of tens of thousands of distinct CDR3 sequences, roughly 72% of them appearing once.

The chain uses TRBV28 and TRBJ1-4; D unresolved. The specimen sequenced was liver tumor tissue from sampling region 1. Subset meaning: tumor region T1, superior pole. This receptor was identified in a man aged 35 to 55 with primary liver carcinoma and hepatitis B virus infection. CDR3 protein: CASIGGTNEKLFF. In DNA form, the CDR3 reads TGTGCCAGCATCGGCGGAACTAATGAAAAACTGTTTTTT.